Given below is one TCR beta chain in context. This sample was taken from a study of cytomegalovirus exposure and HLA in healthy donors. The CDR3 contains 16 residues. V was pared by 5 bases and J by 2 bases, with 11 bases of the junction left unmatched. Germline V lookup: CDR1 SGHVS, CDR2 FQNEAQ. The PCR used 60 Vbeta and 13 Jbeta primers. Measured with immunoSEQ multiplex PCR; TCRdb has only the in-frame clones, and not every one. Among 150,000 to 200,000 clones listed, around 74% were seen once. The genes are TRBV7-8 and TRBJ2-5, with 7 bases fitting TRBD1. Sequencing was performed on PBMCs. The receptor was derived from a female donor in good health and CMV-seronegative. The CDR3 loop reads CASSPPWGQYQETQYF. CDR3 DNA: TGTGCCAGCAGCCCTCCCTGGGGACAGTATCAAGAGACCCAGTACTTC.